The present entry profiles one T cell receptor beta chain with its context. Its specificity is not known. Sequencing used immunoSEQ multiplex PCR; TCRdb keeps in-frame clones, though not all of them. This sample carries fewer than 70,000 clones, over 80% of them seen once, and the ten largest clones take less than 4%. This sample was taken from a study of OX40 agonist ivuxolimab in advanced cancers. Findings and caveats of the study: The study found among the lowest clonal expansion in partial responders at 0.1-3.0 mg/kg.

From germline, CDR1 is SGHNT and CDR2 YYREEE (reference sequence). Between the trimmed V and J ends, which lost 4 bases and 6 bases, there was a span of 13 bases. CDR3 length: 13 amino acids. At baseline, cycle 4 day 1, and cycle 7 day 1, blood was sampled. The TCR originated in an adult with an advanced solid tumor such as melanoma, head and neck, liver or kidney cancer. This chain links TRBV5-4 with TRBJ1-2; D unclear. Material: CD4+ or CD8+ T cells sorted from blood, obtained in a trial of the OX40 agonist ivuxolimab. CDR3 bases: TGTGCCAGCAGCCGCGGCAACTCGGATGGCTACACCTTC. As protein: CASSRGNSDGYTF. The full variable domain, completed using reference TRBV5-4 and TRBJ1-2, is ETGVTQSPTHLIKTRGQQVTLRCSSQSGHNTVSWYQQALGQGPQFIFQYYREEENGRGNFPPRFSGLQFPNYSSELNVNALELDDSALYLCASSRGNSDGYTFGSGTRLTVV.